This T cell receptor (beta chain) was sequenced during a study of blood T cell repertoires in COVID-19. In the study overall: From the United States, Italy and Spain came samples of acute and convalescent COVID-19. In each case, the material was cDNA or gDNA derived from T cells, B-cell-depleted T cells, or PBMCs.

Trimming removed 6 bases from V and 10 bases from J; junction bases left unmatched: 8. The CDR3 contains 14 residues. Germline-derived CDR1 and CDR2 are MDHEN and SYDVKM. In the original processing: Amplification from reference gene primers served as the basis for estimated nucleated cell counts. Produced via immunoSEQ multiplex PCR; TCRdb's table is partial and in-frame only. That table supplies the V and J calls and clone size; D and trimming were determined from the DNA. The sample shows 200,000 to 300,000 clones, roughly four fifths of them seen only once. The chain joins TRBV28 to TRBJ1-6, with 8 positions matching TRBD1. This clonotype originated in a woman in her seventies with acute or convalescent COVID-19. Material for sequencing was peripheral blood. CDR3 region: CASSPGTGRSPLHF. The CDR3 region has the DNA TGTGCCAGCAGCCCCGGGACAGGACGGTCACCCCTCCACTTT.